The 21 T cell receptor beta chains reported below all come from one sample, sequenced in a study of T cells in Graves' hyperthyroidism and ophthalmopathy. The TCR beta CDR3 regions underwent amplification using RNA transcripts as the source. The primer set for the first-round RT-PCR of the TCR CDR3 was HTBI. TCRdb re-analysed the multiplex PCR reads in MiXCR, keeping a single row per CDR3 protein. This table holds under 400,000 distinct CDR3 sequences, approximately 14% found once. The specimen was blood. All receptors come from a woman aged 18-29 years with Graves' hyperthyroidism that later progressed to Graves' ophthalmopathy.

V is TRBV3-1 and J is TRBJ2-5; D may be TRBD2 (7 bases). The CDR3 loop spans 15 amino acids. V dropped 4 bases and J dropped 5 bases, with 17 bases sitting between them. Germline assignment: CDR1 LGHDT and CDR2 YNNKEL (reference sequence). The CDR3, as DNA: TGTGCCAGCAGCCTGACTGACGGGGGGCTTGAGACCCAGTACTTC. This codes for CASSLTDGGLETQYF.

This rearrangement joins TRBV4-3 to TRBJ2-3; TRBD2 matches at 11 bases. The CDR3 contains 16 residues. Per germline, CDR1 LGHNA and CDR2 YSLEER. Trimming removed 1 base from V and 4 bases from J; junction bases left unmatched: 4. The CDR3 DNA is TGCGCCAGCAGCCAAGCTAGCGGGAGGTTCCCAGATACGCAGTATTTT. It is translated as CASSQASGRFPDTQYF.

About this clonotype itself: With a much larger clone just one base away, this may be a read error. The V call is TRBV20-1, the J call TRBJ1-5, with 7 bases that match TRBD1. This CDR3 spans 12 amino acids. Germline CDR1 reads DFQATT; CDR2 reads SNEGSKA (reference sequence). This chain's CDR3 is CSAKTGNQPLHF. Here the CDR3 DNA reads TGCAGTGCTAAGACAGGGAATCAGCCCCTGCATTTT.

This clonotype occurred many times. V and J are TRBV2 and TRBJ2-7, with 7 bases lining up with TRBD2. The CDR3 has 13 residues. Germline loops: CDR1 SNHLY, CDR2 FYNNEI. Trimming removed 6 bases from V and 2 bases from J; junction bases left unmatched: 4. This CDR3 is CASREREPYEQYF. CDR3 nucleotide sequence: TGTGCCAGCAGGGAGCGGGAACCCTACGAGCAGTACTTC.

This clonotype was counted ten times or more. This chain links TRBV20-1 with TRBJ2-1, with 8 nucleotides matching TRBD2. The V gene end was trimmed by 6 bases and the J gene end by 5 bases; junction bases not matched to a gene: 6. CDR1 is DFQATT, CDR2 SNEGSKA, per germline (reference sequence). This CDR3 has 13 amino acids. CDR3 region: CSAPAGANNEQFF. CDR3 bases: TGCAGTGCCCCAGCGGGAGCGAACAATGAGCAGTTCTTC.

This clonotype has just a few counts. V and J are TRBV20-1 and TRBJ2-4, with 8 bases matching TRBD2. V lost 1 base to trimming and J lost 5 bases; unmatched junction nucleotides: 10. The CDR3 runs to 16 residues. Germline CDR1 is DFQATT and CDR2 is SNEGSKA (reference sequence). This CDR3 is CSARGGSRREENIQYF. CDR3 bases: TGCAGTGCTAGAGGGGGGTCGAGGCGGGAGGAAAACATTCAGTACTTC.

This clonotype was seen ten or more times. The chain combines TRBV29-1 with TRBJ2-1; 12 bases are shared with TRBD2. CDR3 size: 16 residues. Germline loops: CDR1 SQVTM, CDR2 ANQGSEA. The V gene end was trimmed by 8 bases and the J gene end by 7 bases; junction bases not matched to a gene: 15. This CDR3 is CSSGLAGGWEDNEQFF. CDR3 DNA sequence: TGCAGCTCTGGGCTAGCGGGAGGGTGGGAGGATAATGAGCAGTTCTTC.

J is TRBJ1-1 and V is TRBV29-1, with 7 bases aligning to TRBD1. This CDR3 contains 13 residues. Germline CDR1 SQVTM, CDR2 ANQGSEA. V lost 5 bases and J lost 4; bases outside the gene matches: 7. CDR3 in DNA: TGCAGCGTTTTTCCGCAGGGGGGCACTGAAGCTTTCTTT. The encoded protein is CSVFPQGGTEAFF. Together with reference TRBV29-1 and TRBJ1-1, the CDR3 gives the full variable domain: SAVISQKPSRDICQRGTSLTIQCQVDSQVTMMFWYRQQPGQSLTLIATANQGSEATYESGFVIDKFPISRPNLTFSTLTVSNMSPEDSSIYLCSVFPQGGTEAFFGQGTRLTVV.

This rearrangement joins TRBV7-2 to TRBJ1-4; 7 positions match TRBD1. With 4 bases clipped from V and 5 bases from J, the junction kept 10 bases outside the gene matches. CDR3 size: 16 residues. CDR1 is SGHTA, CDR2 FQGNSA, per germline. CDR3 coding DNA: TGTGCCAGCAGCTCGTCCCCCGACAGGGACAATGAAAAACTGTTTTTT. Its translation is CASSSSPDRDNEKLFF.

At least ten counts were recorded for this clonotype. The rearrangement links TRBV7-2 to TRBJ2-1; D is undetermined. V was trimmed by 5 bases and J by 4 bases, leaving 12 bases between them. Germline assignment: CDR1 SGHTA and CDR2 FQGNSA. The CDR3 runs to 14 residues. The CDR3 coding sequence is TGTGCCAGCAGCGCAACGGGCGGTTACAATGAGCAGTTCTTC. Translation gives CASSATGGYNEQFF. Together with reference TRBV7-2 and TRBJ2-1, the CDR3 gives the full variable domain: GAGVSQSPSNKVTEKGKDVELRCDPISGHTALYWYRQSLGQGLEFLIYFQGNSAPDKSGLPSDRFSAERTGGSVSTLTIQRTQQEDSAVYLCASSATGGYNEQFFGPGTRLTVL.

This clonotype was detected only a few times. The chain couples TRBV29-1 to TRBJ2-7; D not resolved. Trimming stripped 3 bases from V and 0 bases from J, with 12 bases between. CDR1 is SQVTM, CDR2 ANQGSEA, per germline. The CDR3 is 14 residues long. The chain's CDR3 is CSVEVRSNSYEQYF. CDR3 DNA sequence: TGCAGCGTTGAGGTACGGAGTAACTCCTACGAGCAGTACTTC.

This chain links TRBV25-1 with TRBJ2-3; D call uncertain. Germline CDR1 MGHDK, CDR2 SYGVNS. The CDR3 consists of 13 residues. V lost 1 base to trimming and J lost 10 bases, with 12 bases between them. The chain's CDR3 is CASSESSSPAQYF. The CDR3 region has the DNA TGTGCCAGCAGTGAATCAAGTAGCCCCGCGCAGTATTTT.

Only a few counts were recorded for this clonotype. The chain joins TRBV5-1 to TRBJ2-2; 8 bases match TRBD1. The CDR3 extends over 16 amino acids. J gave up 4 bases and V 4 bases, and 9 bases lay outside the gene matches. Germline CDR1 and CDR2: SGHRS and YFSETQ. CDR3 in amino acids: CASSISGGAFTGELFF. In nucleotides, the CDR3 is TGCGCCAGCAGCATCTCAGGGGGCGCTTTCACCGGGGAGCTGTTTTTT.

This clonotype appeared a few times. The CDR3 reads CASSYRDSYQPQHF. CDR3 sequence (DNA): TGTGCCAGCAGCTATCGGGACTCCTATCAGCCCCAGCATTTT. The chain couples TRBV7-8 to TRBJ1-5; D possibly corresponds to TRBD1 (5 bases). This CDR3 spans 14 amino acids. Per the germline V gene, CDR1 is SGHVS and CDR2 is FQNEAQ. Deletions cut 4 bases from V and 5 bases from J, with 12 bases between.

The chain combines TRBV6-1 with TRBJ1-3; TRBD1 might be the D (5 bases). Germline CDR1 and CDR2: MNHNS and SASEGT. The CDR3 sequence is 13 residues long. With 6 bases removed from V and 4 bases from J, the gap between germline ends came to 10 bases. The CDR3 loop reads CASRRRGGNTIYF. In nucleotides, the CDR3 is TGTGCCAGCAGGCGACGGGGGGGAAACACCATATATTTT.

The V call is TRBV29-1, the J call TRBJ2-7, with D possibly being TRBD1 (5 bases). The CDR3 runs to 15 residues. The V and J ends lost 2 bases and 2 bases respectively, with 16 bases between them. Looked up from germline, CDR1 is SQVTM and CDR2 is ANQGSEA. CDR3 in amino acids: CSVEHPGAATYEQYF. Written as DNA, the CDR3 is TGCAGCGTTGAACACCCTGGGGCAGCTACCTACGAGCAGTACTTC.

This chain links TRBV15 with TRBJ2-5; D is unresolved. Germline assignment: CDR1 LNHNV and CDR2 YYDKDF (reference sequence). Between the trimmed V and J ends, which lost 1 base and 7 bases, there was a span of 13 bases. The CDR3 spans 14 residues. This chain's CDR3 is CATSRAPKTGTQYF. CDR3 bases: TGTGCCACCAGCAGAGCCCCGAAGACGGGGACCCAGTACTTC. Variable domain in full (rest from reference TRBV15 and TRBJ2-5): DAMVIQNPRYQVTQFGKPVTLSCSQTLNHNVMYWYQQKSSQAPKLLFHYYDKDFNNEADTPDNFQSRRPNTSFCFLDIRSPGLGDTAMYLCATSRAPKTGTQYFGPGTRLLVL.

The rearrangement links TRBV4-1 to TRBJ2-7; 8 bases fit TRBD2. Germline loops: CDR1 MGHRA, CDR2 YSYEKL. CDR3 length equals 15 residues. V gave up 0 bases and J gave up 7 bases; unmatched junction bases: 8. CDR3: CASSQDREGGGEQYF. CDR3 sequence (DNA): TGCGCCAGCAGCCAAGATCGGGAGGGGGGGGGTGAGCAGTACTTC.

This clonotype has more than one count but fewer than ten. The chain recombines TRBV9 with TRBJ2-7; D ambiguous. CDR1 is SGDLS, CDR2 YYNGEE, per germline. CDR3 length equals 12 residues. With 0 bases removed from V and 9 bases from J, the gap between germline ends came to 10 bases. The CDR3 DNA reads TGTGCCAGCAGCGTAGCCCCGCTAGGGCAGTACTTC. Translated, it gives CASSVAPLGQYF.

This chain connects TRBV9 to TRBJ2-1, with D possibly being TRBD1 (7 bases). The V end was cut by 3 bases, the J end by 8 bases, with 18 bases between. Germline V gene lookup returns CDR1 SGDLS and CDR2 YYNGEE. CDR3 length equals 15 residues. The CDR3 loop is CASSAGPQGGDEQFF. In nucleotides, the CDR3 is TGTGCCAGCAGCGCGGGACCGCAGGGGGGCGATGAGCAGTTCTTC.

As to this clonotype: A much larger clonotype is one base distant, so this may be a read error. The chain combines TRBV28 with TRBJ2-1, with 10 bases that match TRBD1. The CDR3 covers 14 residues. Germline V gives CDR1 MDHEN, CDR2 SYDVKM. The trim removed 6 bases at V and 10 bases at J, leaving 9 bases unmatched. CDR3 amino acids: CASSLGQGFYEQFF. The CDR3 nucleotides read TGTGCCAGCAGCCTGGGACAGGGGTTCTACGAGCAGTTCTTC. Complete variable domain (other parts from reference TRBV28 and TRBJ2-1): DVKVTQSSRYLVKRTGEKVFLECVQDMDHENMFWYRQDPGLGLRLIYFSYDVKMKEKGDIPEGYSVSREKKERFSLILESASTNQTSMYLCASSLGQGFYEQFFGPGTRLTVL.